This TCR beta chain was identified during a study of blood T cell repertoires in COVID-19. Study-level background: Researchers got acute and convalescent COVID-19 samples from the United States, Italy and Spain. The cDNA or gDNA used as material had been derived from T cells, B-cell-depleted T cells, or PBMCs.

V was cut by 7 bases and J by 4 bases, with 14 bases left in between. Germline CDR1 and CDR2: SQVTM and ANQGSEA. CDR3 length equals 12 residues. Original methodology: Estimated nucleated cell counts came from reference gene primer amplification. Profiled with immunoSEQ multiplex PCR; TCRdb holds only in-frame clones, not every one. That table gives V, J and clone size, and the DNA gave D and trimming. The profile covers just under 150,000 clones, with roughly 82% appearing a single time and 4.5% to 6% taken by the ten largest. This clone was detected only once. The receptor was derived from a human donor in a cohort sampled during active COVID-19. The rearrangement joins TRBV29-1 to TRBJ2-7; TRBD2 is a possible D gene (6 bases). Specimen: peripheral blood. The CDR3 region is CSAAGPLYEQYF. CDR3 nucleotide sequence: TGCAGCGCCGCGGGACCACTATACGAGCAGTACTTC.